The sequence of this T cell receptor (beta chain) was determined in a study of cytomegalovirus exposure and HLA in healthy donors. Note on this clone: The antigen remains unidentified.

Regarding the study as a whole: It was reported in a later analysis that an Asian-associated ancestry cluster showed fewer N-insertions than the roughly 670-donor mean. It was assumed in the presence/absence analyses that sequencing depth was roughly uniform across donors. TCR beta V segments were, for the most part, productive about 87% or about 30% of the time in an earlier analysis.

With 60 Vbeta and 13 Jbeta primers, the PCR was carried out. Profiled with immunoSEQ multiplex PCR; TCRdb holds only in-frame clones, not every one. The table includes 150,000 or so clones, over 70% detected once. Trimming pared 0 bases from V and 2 bases from J, leaving 11 bases between. CDR3 length: 15 amino acids. Germline V gives CDR1 SGDLS, CDR2 YYNGEE. Donors were ostensibly healthy at sampling, although undocumented immune exposures were probable. The origin of this receptor is a woman in her 50s in good health and CMV-seropositive. Sequenced material: PBMCs. V and J are TRBV9 and TRBJ1-2; D is possibly TRBD1 (6 bases). The CDR3 nucleotides are TGTGCCAGCAGCGTAGGGGGGCGGGCAAACTATGGCTACACCTTC. Translated, it gives CASSVGGRANYGYTF.